This T cell receptor (beta chain) was sequenced for a study of blood T cell repertoires in COVID-19. Study-wide context: Acute-phase and convalescent COVID-19 samples originated in the United States, Italy and Spain. T cells, B-cell-depleted T cells, or PBMCs supplied cDNA or gDNA.

Germline V gives CDR1 LNHDA, CDR2 SQIVND (reference sequence). J lost 0 bases, V lost 6 bases, and 8 bases had no gene match. The CDR3 is 16 amino acids. Original processing notes: Scientists estimated how many nucleated cells there were by amplifying reference gene primers. The assay was immunoSEQ multiplex PCR, and TCRdb's table has in-frame clones only and misses some. V and J calls plus clone size are reproduced from that table; the DNA served to infer D and trimming. The sample holds fewer than 90,000 clones, about three quarters seen once. Sample: peripheral blood. The chain combines TRBV19 with TRBJ2-1, with 7 bases fitting TRBD2. The receptor was isolated from a human donor in a cohort sampled during active COVID-19. The CDR3, as DNA: TGTGCCAGTAGGAGACTAGCCGATAGCTCCTACAATGAGCAGTTCTTC. Protein sequence: CASRRLADSSYNEQFF.